Listed here is a single TCR beta chain. The CDR3 contains 15 residues. V was trimmed by 5 bases and J by 8 bases, leaving 19 bases between them. TCRdb called the RT-PCR reads again in MiXCR, with one record for every CDR3 protein. Of 900,000 to 1,000,000 distinct CDR3 sequences listed, more than 15% are singletons. This sample stems from a study of patients and donors after allogeneic stem cell transplantation. This clonotype was obtained from a human donor who was either an allogeneic HSCT recipient or a stem cell or donor lymphocyte infusion donor (not recorded which). It is not recorded whose cells these are; they may come from a transplant donor. The chain carries TRBV12-3 or TRBV12-4 and TRBJ2-4, with D possibly TRBD1 on 7 matching bases. The sequenced sample consisted of blood, either unsorted or a sorted T cell fraction (not recorded which). For the CDR3, the DNA is TGTGCCAGCAGTCCCGCCCGGGGCAGGGGGGACATTCAGTACTTC. Translated, it gives CASSPARGRGDIQYF.